The 5 T cell receptor beta chains listed next were all sequenced from one sample in a study of blood T cells in healthy people across ages. Then a second PCR, running roughly 6 to 11 cycles, was carried out with a sample-barcoded 5' primer and a J-beta primer mix. TCRdb recomputed calls from the 5' RACE reads with MiXCR, one row per CDR3 protein. The sample records 920,000 or so distinct CDR3 sequences, 35% to 50% being singletons. Sequenced material: blood. The receptors here all came from a woman aged 60 to 75 in good health.

The V gene is TRBV20-1, the J gene TRBJ2-1; D gene uncertain. The length of the CDR3 is 14 residues. Germline-derived CDR1 and CDR2 are DFQATT and SNEGSKA (reference sequence). Trimming removed 0 bases from V and 0 bases from J, with 6 bases in between. CDR3 DNA: TGCAGTGCTAGAGAGGTGGTCTCCTACAATGAGCAGTTCTTC. Protein: CSAREVVSYNEQFF.

The chain combines TRBV6-2 or TRBV6-3 with TRBJ2-1; a weak D match, TRBD1 (5 bases). V was pared by 5 bases and J by 2 bases, with 7 bases between. The CDR3 runs to 13 residues. Germline loops: CDR1 MNHEY, CDR2 SVGEGT. CDR3: CASSDSAYNEQFF. CDR3 sequence (DNA): TGTGCCAGCAGTGACAGTGCCTACAATGAGCAGTTCTTC.

For this clonotype: One end of the junction does not line up with germline, which may come from a read error. The chain carries TRBV27 and TRBJ2-3; D is perhaps TRBD1 (5 bases). The CDR3 runs 16 residues. Germline CDR1 reads MNHEY; CDR2 reads SMNVEV (reference sequence). CDR3 protein: CASSSKGPKKKDAQYF. The CDR3 DNA is TGTGCCAGCAGTTCAAAGGGGCCTAAGAAGAAAGATGCGCAGTATTTT.

This clonotype appeared a few times. The chain joins TRBV7-8 to TRBJ2-5; 9 nucleotides match TRBD1. The DNA matches TRBJ2-7 better at its end, which makes the J call doubtful. This CDR3 is 17 amino acids long. Germline loops: CDR1 SGHVS, CDR2 FQNEAQ. CDR3 amino acids: CASSLGGPGQGIHEQYF. The CDR3 DNA follows: TGTGCCAGCAGCTTAGGTGGTCCCGGACAGGGGATCCACGAGCAGTACTTC.

A note on this clonotype: Given a much more abundant clone one base away, this may be a read error. J is TRBJ2-1 and V is TRBV29-1; maybe TRBD1 (6 bases). The germline V and J ends were trimmed by 1 base and 13 bases, with 20 bases remaining between them. Germline V gene data show CDR1 as SQVTM and CDR2 as ANQGSEA. This CDR3 is 14 amino acids long. The CDR3 spells CSVEGQVERETQFF. The CDR3 region has the DNA TGCAGCGTTGAAGGACAGGTAGAGCGAGAGACCCAGTTCTTC.